This T cell receptor beta chain was sequenced during a study of T cell repertoires in cytomegalovirus infection. Study background: Evidence of both CMV infection and a matching HLA type came from public TCR beta signatures.

TCRdb analysed the reads with MiXCR anew, one entry per CDR3 protein. The sample includes roughly 130,000 distinct CDR3 sequences, roughly 8.2% of them seen just once. Study-level points and caveats: HLA-C-restricted CMV clonotypes gave the most frequent clonotype in two of eight donors. Summed frequency of shared TCR beta families picked out CMV carriers who also had the relevant HLA.

This clonotype was picked up many times. Its target is not known. The V segment lost 5 bases and the J segment 4 bases; nucleotides outside the gene matches: 4. CDR1 LNHDA and CDR2 SQIVND come from the germline V gene (reference sequence). The CDR3 is 15 residues long. The chain recombines TRBV19 with TRBJ2-1; 11 bases are shared with TRBD2. The sequenced sample was PBMCs. The source of this sequence is a human donor in good health (CMV status not recorded). Some clones in this sample may be carry-over from other donors' samples. CDR3: CASSEGTSGYNEQFF. The CDR3 coding sequence is TGTGCCAGTAGTGAAGGGACTAGCGGTTACAATGAGCAGTTCTTC.